The 21 T cell receptor beta chains presented below share a single source sample, sequenced in a study of blood T cell repertoires in COVID-19. TCRdb's copy holds only in-frame clones and misses some; the assay was immunoSEQ multiplex PCR. The repertoire includes more than 300,000 clones, 86% of them detected once, and over 9.5% sits in the top ten. The source material was PBMCs or T cells enriched from blood (not recorded which). The receptors were sampled from a woman under 30 who had recovered from COVID-19.

The chain links TRBV3-1 (or the pseudogene TRBV3-2) to TRBJ2-5; TRBD2 agrees at 9 bases. The CDR3 is made up of 16 amino acids. With V trimmed by 1 base and J by 4 bases, 7 bases remained unmatched. Germline V CDR1 and CDR2: LGHDT, YNNKEL (reference sequence). The DNA for the CDR3 is TGTGCCAGCAGCCAAGGTGATAGCGGGGGAACAGAGACCCAGTACTTC. It yields the protein CASSQGDSGGTETQYF.

The rearrangement links TRBV27 to TRBJ2-3, with 11 nucleotides matching TRBD2. CDR1 and CDR2 from the germline V gene are MNHEY and SMNVEV (reference sequence). J lost 1 base, V lost 0 bases, and 0 bases had no gene match. The CDR3 length is 16 residues. The CDR3 DNA sequence: TGTGCCAGCAGTTTATCGACTAGCGGGGGCACAGATACGCAGTATTTT. Protein product: CASSLSTSGGTDTQYF.

The chain joins TRBV7-9 to TRBJ2-1; D is undetermined. Germline CDR1 reads SEHNR; CDR2 reads FQNEAQ (reference sequence). This CDR3 region has 12 residues. Trimming stripped 0 bases from V and 6 bases from J, with 3 bases between. The CDR3 here is CASSLALNEQFF. CDR3 bases: TGTGCCAGCAGCTTAGCACTCAATGAGCAGTTCTTC.

This chain connects TRBV4-1 to TRBJ1-5; D remains ambiguous. The CDR3 is 16 amino acids. The V and J ends lost 0 bases and 2 bases respectively, with 11 bases between them. CDR1 and CDR2 from the germline V gene are MGHRA and YSYEKL. The CDR3 region is CASSQDRSVGNQPQHF. CDR3 DNA: TGCGCCAGCAGCCAAGATCGGAGTGTGGGCAATCAGCCCCAGCATTTT.

V usage is TRBV7-9 and J usage is TRBJ2-7, with 7 bases identical to TRBD1. This CDR3 contains 13 residues. V was clipped by 7 bases and J by 7 bases; unmatched bases: 10. Looked up from germline, CDR1 is SEHNR and CDR2 is FQNEAQ (reference sequence). CDR3 sequence reads: CASIRQGKGEQYF. The CDR3 DNA is TGTGCCAGCATCCGACAGGGAAAAGGGGAGCAGTACTTC. The full variable domain, rest sourced from reference TRBV7-9 and TRBJ2-7, is DTGVSQNPRHKITKRGQNVTFRCDPISEHNRLYWYRQTLGQGPEFLTYFQNEAQLEKSRLLSDRFSAERPKGSFSTLEIQRTEQGDSAMYLCASIRQGKGEQYFGPGTRLTVT.

The CDR3 reads CASSATSGIQETQYF. The CDR3 coding sequence is TGTGCCAGCAGCGCGACTAGCGGGATCCAAGAGACCCAGTACTTC. The chain has TRBV9 and TRBJ2-5; 11 nucleotides agree with TRBD2. V shed 3 bases, J shed 1 base, and the junction held 2 bases outside the gene matches. Germline loops: CDR1 SGDLS, CDR2 YYNGEE. The CDR3 consists of 15 residues.

The chain recombines TRBV29-1 with TRBJ1-3; D is ambiguous. Per germline, CDR1 SQVTM and CDR2 ANQGSEA. The CDR3 sequence is 14 residues long. Trimming shortened V by 4 bases and J by 0 bases, and 10 bases separated the two germline ends. CDR3 coding DNA: TGCAGCGTTGCGACATCTCGCTCTGGAAACACCATATATTTT. Encoded protein: CSVATSRSGNTIYF.

This clone was seen only a few times. This chain joins TRBV5-4 and TRBJ2-7; 8 nucleotides agree with TRBD2. Germline values: CDR1 SGHNT, CDR2 YYREEE (reference sequence). The CDR3 is 14 residues long. Trimming cost V 4 bases and J 2 bases; bases outside gene matches: 5. The CDR3 loop reads CASSQGLDAYEQYF. CDR3 DNA sequence: TGTGCCAGCAGCCAGGGACTAGACGCCTACGAGCAGTACTTC. Using reference TRBV5-4 and TRBJ2-7 for the parts outside the CDR3, the full variable domain is ETGVTQSPTHLIKTRGQQVTLRCSSQSGHNTVSWYQQALGQGPQFIFQYYREEENGRGNFPPRFSGLQFPNYSSELNVNALELDDSALYLCASSQGLDAYEQYFGPGTRLTVT.

The CDR3: CASSSGQGGVEAFF. CDR3 coding DNA: TGTGCCAGCTCATCCGGACAGGGGGGGGTTGAAGCTTTCTTT. This chain links TRBV18 with TRBJ1-1; TRBD1 aligns across 10 bases. The ends lost 5 bases at V and 7 bases at J; junction bases unmatched: 7. Germline loops: CDR1 KGHSH, CDR2 LQKENI. This CDR3 is built from 14 residues.

V is TRBV20-1 and J is TRBJ1-2; D might be TRBD1 (6 bases). The V end was cut by 3 bases, the J end by 7 bases, with 12 bases between. This CDR3 spans 12 amino acids. Germline CDR1 and CDR2: DFQATT and SNEGSKA (reference sequence). The CDR3 DNA reads TGCAGTGCTAGTAGACAGGCGGGTGGCTACACCTTC. As protein: CSASRQAGGYTF.

This chain connects TRBV9 to TRBJ1-2; perhaps TRBD1 as D (5 bases). The ends were cut back, 4 bases at V and 4 bases at J, with 20 bases in the middle. The germline V gene has CDR1 SGDLS and CDR2 YYNGEE. CDR3 length: 16 residues. The CDR3 DNA reads as TGTGCCAGCAGCCCCGGGGGAGGCCCCGAGGTCTATGGCTACACCTTC. Encoded protein: CASSPGGGPEVYGYTF.

The chain is built from TRBV7-2 and TRBJ2-7; 10 nucleotides agree with TRBD2. The V gene's germline CDR1 is SGHTA and CDR2 FQGNSA. The V segment lost 5 bases and the J segment 1 base; nucleotides outside the gene matches: 5. There are 15 residues in the CDR3. CDR3 sequence reads: CASSLTSGVSYEQYF. CDR3 nucleotide sequence: TGTGCCAGCAGCCTCACTAGCGGGGTTTCCTACGAGCAGTACTTC.

This chain uses TRBV7-6 with TRBJ2-5; TRBD2 might be the D (5 bases). CDR3 length: 17 residues. From germline, CDR1 is SGHVS and CDR2 FNYEAQ. Trimming stripped 0 bases from V and 1 base from J, with 15 bases between. CDR3 in amino acids: CASSLALPGSGQETQYF. CDR3 nucleotides: TGTGCCAGCAGCTTAGCCCTCCCGGGGAGCGGCCAAGAGACCCAGTACTTC.

Of note for this clone: A junction end diverges from the germline sequence, so it may reflect a read error. This chain joins TRBV7-9 and TRBJ1-6, with a possible D match to TRBD1 (6 bases). The CDR3 length is 14 residues. CDR1 and CDR2 from the germline V gene are SEHNR and FQNEAQ (reference sequence). In nucleotides, the CDR3 is TGTGCCAGCACCCTGGGGGGGCATAACTCACCCCTCCACTTT. Translating it yields CASTLGGHNSPLHF. Full variable domain (remainder filled in from reference TRBV7-9 and TRBJ1-6): DTGVSQNPRHKITKRGQNVTFRCDPISEHNRLYWYRQTLGQGPEFLTYFQNEAQLEKSRLLSDRFSAERPKGSFSTLEIQRTEQGDSAMYLCASTLGGHNSPLHFGNGTRLTVT.

This chain uses TRBV7-3 with TRBJ1-1; D possibly corresponds to TRBD1 (6 bases). The V end lost 5 bases, the J end lost 1 base, and 11 bases lay between the germline ends. Germline loops: CDR1 SGHTA, CDR2 FQGTGA. The CDR3 length is 14 residues. The CDR3 DNA follows: TGTGCCAGCAGCCCTACAGGGCCGAACACTGAAGCTTTCTTT. Its translation is CASSPTGPNTEAFF.

The chain combines TRBV3-1 (or the pseudogene TRBV3-2) with TRBJ1-6, with D unclear. V lost 0 bases and J 5 bases, leaving 11 bases between the germline ends. Germline CDR1 and CDR2: LGHDT and YNNKEL (reference sequence). This CDR3 is 16 amino acids long. In DNA form, the CDR3 reads TGTGCCAGCAGCCAAGATCCGGTCGAACATAATTCACCCCTCCACTTT. It encodes CASSQDPVEHNSPLHF.

The chain employs TRBV29-1 and TRBJ1-2, with D possibly being TRBD1 (6 bases). V lost 7 bases, J lost 6 bases, and 18 bases lay in between. Germline assignment: CDR1 SQVTM and CDR2 ANQGSEA. The CDR3 has 13 amino acids. The CDR3 nucleotides read TGCAGCGGTGCCACCGGGACATCAGATGGCTACACCTTC. This codes for CSGATGTSDGYTF.

The sample holds one count of this clone. V gene TRBV3-1 (or the pseudogene TRBV3-2) combines with J gene TRBJ2-2; 8 nucleotides line up with TRBD2. The J segment lost 6 bases and the V segment lost 1 base, leaving 10 bases of the junction unmatched. Germline V gene sequence: CDR1 LGHDT, CDR2 YNNKEL (reference sequence). The CDR3 contains 17 residues. CDR3 in amino acids: CASSQGWRGVKAGELFF. For the CDR3, the DNA is TGTGCCAGCAGCCAAGGATGGCGGGGGGTAAAAGCCGGGGAGCTGTTTTTT.

The J gene is TRBJ2-5, the V gene TRBV5-6, with 10 bases identical to TRBD2. This CDR3 is 17 amino acids long. Unmatched junction bases numbered 10, after V lost 3 bases and J lost 2 bases. Germline V gene sequence: CDR1 SGHDT, CDR2 YYEEEE. The CDR3 here is CASSSFLAGVGQETQYF. The CDR3 DNA sequence: TGTGCCAGCAGCTCTTTTCTAGCGGGGGTTGGGCAAGAGACCCAGTACTTC.

This clone came up a few times. The chain joins TRBV7-6 to TRBJ2-1; tentatively, D is TRBD2 (5 bases). Trimming pared 0 bases from V and 7 bases from J, leaving 13 bases between. Germline V gene lookup returns CDR1 SGHVS and CDR2 FNYEAQ. The CDR3 contains 15 residues. The CDR3 spells CASSLALVRFNEQFF. CDR3 DNA: TGTGCCAGCAGCTTAGCACTAGTAAGGTTTAATGAGCAGTTCTTC.

The J gene is TRBJ2-7, the V gene TRBV19; a possible D gene is TRBD1 (5 bases). Looked up from germline, CDR1 is LNHDA and CDR2 is SQIVND (reference sequence). Trimming cost V 1 base and J 2 bases, with 12 bases left between them. This CDR3 has 15 amino acids. The CDR3 is CASSIGQTLPYEQYF. As DNA, the CDR3 is TGTGCCAGTAGTATAGGACAGACTCTTCCCTACGAGCAGTACTTC.